This T cell receptor beta chain was obtained from a study of PD-1 blockade in classical Hodgkin lymphoma. Time point: cycle 4 day 1 (C4D1), after less than seven weeks of nivolumab. Exposure to brentuximab vedotin varied, and each patient had relapsed following autologous stem cell transplantation. Sequencing was performed with immunoSEQ multiplex PCR; in TCRdb, only in-frame clones are kept and a portion is missing. The sample yields tens of thousands of clones, 77% seen once. Concerning this clone itself: Its antigen is not known.

Study-level points and caveats: CD4+ but not CD8+ TCR diversity rose significantly by C4D1. Newly diagnosed patients had diversity similar to the baseline diversity of complete responders. Repertoire differences have undefined causes, possibly disease activity or prior therapy. Relapsed/refractory patients reportedly had lower baseline diversity than newly diagnosed patients.

Source: peripheral blood mononuclear cells (PBMCs), taken before the fourth cycle of nivolumab. The sequence derives from a human donor with classical Hodgkin lymphoma.

The CDR3 DNA follows: TGTGCCAGCAGCTTAGCGGGACAAAACTCCTACAATGAGCAGTTCTTC. This codes for CASSLAGQNSYNEQFF. The V gene is TRBV7-8, the J gene TRBJ2-1, with a weak D call TRBD1 (6 bases). Germline CDR1 SGHVS, CDR2 FQNEAQ. The CDR3 loop spans 16 amino acids. Between the trimmed V and J ends, which lost 0 bases and 0 bases, there was a span of 9 bases.